These 5 T cell receptor beta chains were sequenced from one sample in a study of T cells after yellow fever vaccination. TCRdb used MiXCR to reprocess the 5' RACE reads, holding one entry per CDR3 protein. The repertoire holds 300,000 to 350,000 distinct CDR3 sequences, with roughly 4.3% as singletons. The input for sequencing was PBMCs, taken 5 days after the yellow fever booster vaccination. The source of these receptors is a man between 18 and 35 years old who received the YFV17D yellow fever vaccine.

This clonotype was picked up many times. V and J are TRBV3-1 and TRBJ2-5; either TRBD1 or TRBD2 may fit D (6 bases each). CDR1 and CDR2 from the germline V gene are LGHDT and YNNKEL (reference sequence). The V gene lost 4 bases and the J gene lost 1 base, with 13 bases spanning the gap. The CDR3 runs to 15 residues. CDR3 sequence: CASSPPPGAQETQYF. DNA of the CDR3: TGTGCCAGCAGCCCTCCTCCGGGGGCCCAAGAGACCCAGTACTTC.

This clonotype was seen repeatedly, ten times or more. The V call is TRBV4-1, the J call TRBJ1-1, with D possibly being TRBD1 (5 bases). CDR1 MGHRA and CDR2 YSYEKL come from the germline V gene. V was cut by 3 bases and J by 5 bases, with 13 bases left in between. CDR3 length equals 14 residues. The CDR3 loop reads CASSQDSRATEAFF. The CDR3 DNA sequence: TGCGCCAGCAGCCAGGATTCCAGGGCGACTGAAGCTTTCTTT.

There are a few counts of this clonotype. The chain uses TRBV27 and TRBJ2-1, with D possibly being TRBD1 (6 bases). V lost 6 bases, J lost 7 bases, and 16 bases lay in between. Germline V gene data show CDR1 as MNHEY and CDR2 as SMNVEV (reference sequence). This CDR3 contains 14 residues. CDR3 sequence: CASREAGVGNEQFF. The DNA for the CDR3 is TGTGCCAGCAGGGAGGCAGGGGTCGGGAATGAGCAGTTCTTC.

In this sample, this clonotype turned up a few times. The chain employs TRBV4-1 and TRBJ1-5; D not resolved. V lost 0 bases, J lost 0 bases, and 12 bases lay in between. Per the germline V gene, CDR1 is MGHRA and CDR2 is YSYEKL. This CDR3 contains 17 residues. CDR3: CASSQDGHWYSNQPQHF. CDR3 nucleotides: TGCGCCAGCAGCCAAGATGGCCATTGGTATAGCAATCAGCCCCAGCATTTT.

The chain carries TRBV7-3 and TRBJ1-1; 7 bases fit TRBD1. Germline V CDR1 and CDR2: SGHTA, FQGTGA. V shed 5 bases, J shed 0 bases, and the junction held 9 bases outside the gene matches. The length of the CDR3 is 16 residues. The CDR3 is CASSETGSGLNTEAFF. The CDR3 nucleotides read TGTGCCAGCAGCGAGACAGGGTCGGGGCTGAACACTGAAGCTTTCTTT.